Included here is one T cell receptor (beta chain) sequence, with context. What it binds is unknown. Germline V gene sequence: CDR1 MDHEN, CDR2 SYDVKM. The V gene end was trimmed by 4 bases and the J gene end by 3 bases; junction bases not matched to a gene: 6. There are 15 residues in the CDR3. The sample belongs to a study of OX40 agonist ivuxolimab in advanced cancers. At the level of the study: An anti-OX40 (CD134) antibody with agonistic activity, ivuxolimab, was administered to patients. General observations from the study: Some patients without response likewise showed low normalized clonal expansion.

TCRdb's table, derived via immunoSEQ multiplex PCR, lists solely in-frame clones and lacks some. The table shows roughly 87,000 clones, with about 89% occurring only once. The rearrangement joins TRBV28 to TRBJ1-5, with 7 bases matching TRBD1. The sequences come from CD4+ or CD8+ T cells sorted from blood, collected in a trial of the OX40 agonist ivuxolimab. The source is an adult with an advanced solid tumor such as melanoma, head and neck, liver or kidney cancer. Written as DNA, the CDR3 is TGTGCCAGCAGTTACGGGACAGCCTCCAATCAGCCCCAGCATTTT. This gives the protein CASSYGTASNQPQHF.